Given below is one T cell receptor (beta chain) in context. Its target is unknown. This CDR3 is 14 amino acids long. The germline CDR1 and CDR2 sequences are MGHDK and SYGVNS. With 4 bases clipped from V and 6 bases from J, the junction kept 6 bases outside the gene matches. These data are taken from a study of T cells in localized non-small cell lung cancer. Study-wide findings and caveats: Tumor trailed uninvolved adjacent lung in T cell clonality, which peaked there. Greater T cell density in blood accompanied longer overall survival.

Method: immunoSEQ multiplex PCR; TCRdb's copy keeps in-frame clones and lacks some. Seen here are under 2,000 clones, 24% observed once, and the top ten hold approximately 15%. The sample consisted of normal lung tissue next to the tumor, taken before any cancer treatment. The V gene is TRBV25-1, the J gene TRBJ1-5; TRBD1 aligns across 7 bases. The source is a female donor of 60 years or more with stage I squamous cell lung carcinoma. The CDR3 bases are TGTGCCAGCAGTGGAGGGACAGTGGGTCAGCCCCAGCATTTT. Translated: CASSGGTVGQPQHF.